This TCR beta chain was sequenced for a study of cytomegalovirus exposure and HLA in healthy donors. On the study more broadly: When 350 to 500 donors were genotyped, about 86% of them were found to fall in the Caucasian-associated ancestry cluster.

The study ran its PCR with 60 Vbeta and 13 Jbeta primers. The data were produced by immunoSEQ multiplex PCR, yet TCRdb's version contains in-frame clones alone and is incomplete. The sample holds 150,000 or so clones, 60% to 80% seen once. Whole-study findings and limits: The authors listed around 150 TCR beta chains as cytomegalovirus-associated. Analyses of presence/absence relied on an assumption of roughly uniform sequencing depth across donors.

Concerning this clone: What it binds is unknown.

Germline V gene sequence: CDR1 SGHKS, CDR2 YYEKEE (reference sequence). This CDR3 has 16 residues. V was pared by 2 bases and J by 6 bases, with 10 bases of the junction left unmatched. The donors, nominally healthy at sampling, likely had unrecorded immune exposures. This sequence joins TRBV5-5 and TRBJ1-1; 10 positions agree with TRBD1. The sample comprised PBMCs. The TCR was taken from a woman younger than 45 in good health and CMV-seronegative. This CDR3 is CASSFNLGQGTAEAFF. Written as DNA, the CDR3 is TGTGCCAGCAGCTTCAACCTGGGACAGGGGACCGCTGAAGCTTTCTTT.